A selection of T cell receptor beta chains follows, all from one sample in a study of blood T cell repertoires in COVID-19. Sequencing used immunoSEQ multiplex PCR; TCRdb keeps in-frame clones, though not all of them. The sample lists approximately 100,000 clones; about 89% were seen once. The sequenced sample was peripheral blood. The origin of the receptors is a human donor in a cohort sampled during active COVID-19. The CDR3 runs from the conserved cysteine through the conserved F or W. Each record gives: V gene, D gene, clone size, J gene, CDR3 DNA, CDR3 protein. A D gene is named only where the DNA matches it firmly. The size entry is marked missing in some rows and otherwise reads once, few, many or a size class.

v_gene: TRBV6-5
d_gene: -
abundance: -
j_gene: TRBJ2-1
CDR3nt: TGTGCCAGCAGTAACCCCCGGGACACGAACAATGAGCAGTTCTTC
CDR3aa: CASSNPRDTNNEQFF

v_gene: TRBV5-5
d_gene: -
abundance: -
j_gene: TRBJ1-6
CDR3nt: TGTGCCAGCAGCTTTCACAATAATTCACCCCTCCACTTT
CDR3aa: CASSFHNNSPLHF

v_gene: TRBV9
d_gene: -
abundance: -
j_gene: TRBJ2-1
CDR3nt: TGTGCCAGCAGCGTAACCCCGGGGGTCAACAATGAGCAGTTCTTC
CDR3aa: CASSVTPGVNNEQFF

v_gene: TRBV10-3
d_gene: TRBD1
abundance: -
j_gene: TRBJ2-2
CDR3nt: TGTGCCATCACAGGGGGCTTAACCGGGGAGCTGTTTTTT
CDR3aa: CAITGGLTGELFF

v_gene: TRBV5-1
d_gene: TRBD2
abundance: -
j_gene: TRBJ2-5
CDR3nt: TGCGCCAGCAGCTTGCGGACTAGCGAGAAGTACCAAGAGACCCAGTACTTC
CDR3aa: CASSLRTSEKYQETQYF

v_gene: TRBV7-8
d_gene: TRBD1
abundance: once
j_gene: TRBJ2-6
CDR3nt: TGTGCCAGCAGCAGACGGACAGGGCCGGACACCTCTGGGGCCAACGTCCTGACTTTC
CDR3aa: CASSRRTGPDTSGANVLTF

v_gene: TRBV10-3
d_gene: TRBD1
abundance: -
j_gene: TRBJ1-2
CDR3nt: TGTGCCGCTCGCCCGGAACAGGGGTTGTACACCTTC
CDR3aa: CAARPEQGLYTF

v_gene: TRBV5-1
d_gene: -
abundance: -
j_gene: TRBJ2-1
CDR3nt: TGCGCCAGCAGCTTGGAAGGAGGGTACAATGAGCAGTTCTTC
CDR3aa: CASSLEGGYNEQFF

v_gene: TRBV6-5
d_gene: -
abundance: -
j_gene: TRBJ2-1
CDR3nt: TGTGCCAGCAGTTACTTAGGGGGGGCGTACAATGAGCAGTTCTTC
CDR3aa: CASSYLGGAYNEQFF

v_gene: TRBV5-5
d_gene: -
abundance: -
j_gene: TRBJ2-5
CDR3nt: TGTGCCAGCACCCCATGGGGGCTAGAGACCCAGTACTTC
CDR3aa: CASTPWGLETQYF

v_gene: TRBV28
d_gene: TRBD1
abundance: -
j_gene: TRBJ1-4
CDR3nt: TGTGCCAGCAGTTTATTCCAGGGGGCAAGGGAAAAACTGTTTTTT
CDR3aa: CASSLFQGAREKLFF

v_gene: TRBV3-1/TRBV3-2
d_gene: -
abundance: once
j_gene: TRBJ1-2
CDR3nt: TGTGCCAGCAGCCAAGATGTAACAGGCCGCGGCTACACCTTC
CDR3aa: CASSQDVTGRGYTF

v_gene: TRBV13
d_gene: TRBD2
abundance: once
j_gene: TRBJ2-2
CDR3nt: TGTGCCAGCAGCCCCGCGGGAGGATTGGCCGGGGAGCTGTTTTTT
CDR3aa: CASSPAGGLAGELFF

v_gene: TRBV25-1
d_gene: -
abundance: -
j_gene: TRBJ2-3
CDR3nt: TGTGCCAGCAGTGAATGGAGGTTTGATGCAGATACGCAGTATTTT
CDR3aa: CASSEWRFDADTQYF

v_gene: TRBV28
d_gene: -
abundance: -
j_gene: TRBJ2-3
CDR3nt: TGTGCCAGCAGTTTATCGGGAGCAGATACGCAGTATTTT
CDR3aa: CASSLSGADTQYF

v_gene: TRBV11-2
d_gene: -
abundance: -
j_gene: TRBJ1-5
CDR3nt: TGTGCCAGCAGCTTAGCAGTTAATCAGCCCCAGCATTTT
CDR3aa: CASSLAVNQPQHF

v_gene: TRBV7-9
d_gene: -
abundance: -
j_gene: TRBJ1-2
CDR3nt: TGTGCCAGCAGCTTAATGGAGGTTCTAGCCTATGGCTACACCTTC
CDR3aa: CASSLMEVLAYGYTF

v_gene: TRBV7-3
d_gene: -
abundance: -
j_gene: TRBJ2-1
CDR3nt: TGTGCCAGCAGCCTACAGGGGGGGACCTACAATGAGCAGTTCTTC
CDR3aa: CASSLQGGTYNEQFF

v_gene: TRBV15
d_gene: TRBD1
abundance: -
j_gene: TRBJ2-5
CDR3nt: TGTGCCACCAGCATACAACCGGGACAGCAAGAGACCCAGTACTTC
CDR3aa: CATSIQPGQQETQYF

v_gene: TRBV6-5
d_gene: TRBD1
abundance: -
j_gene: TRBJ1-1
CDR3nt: TGTGCCAGCAGTTACGTTCCCGGGACAGGTATACAAGCTTTCTTT
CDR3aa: CASSYVPGTGIQAFF

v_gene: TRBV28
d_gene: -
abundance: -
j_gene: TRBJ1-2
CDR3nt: TGTGCCAGCAGTTCTGGGGGGGGCGCACGGGGCTATGGCTACACCTTC
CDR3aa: CASSSGGGARGYGYTF

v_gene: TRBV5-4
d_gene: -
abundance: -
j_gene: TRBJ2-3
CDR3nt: TGTGCCAGCAGCCCACGAATGGGCGGGGGTCCGATCAGGGGTACGCAGTATTTT
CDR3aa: CASSPRMGGGPIRGTQYF

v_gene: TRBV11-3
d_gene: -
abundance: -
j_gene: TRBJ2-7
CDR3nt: TGTGCCAGCAGCCAGATCGGGGGGCACGGTCCCTACGAGCAGTACTTC
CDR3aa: CASSQIGGHGPYEQYF

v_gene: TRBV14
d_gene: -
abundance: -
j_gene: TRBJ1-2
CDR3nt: TGTGCCAGCAGCCAAGCAGGAGGGTCACACCATGGCTACACCTTC
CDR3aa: CASSQAGGSHHGYTF

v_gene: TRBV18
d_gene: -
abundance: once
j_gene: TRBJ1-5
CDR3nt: TGTGCCAGCTCACCGCCGGGGGTGGGGAATCAGCCCCAGCATTTT
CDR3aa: CASSPPGVGNQPQHF

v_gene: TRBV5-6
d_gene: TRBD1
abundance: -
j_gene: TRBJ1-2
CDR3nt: TGTGCCAGCAGCTTGGGGACAGGTCTGGACACCTTC
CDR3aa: CASSLGTGLDTF

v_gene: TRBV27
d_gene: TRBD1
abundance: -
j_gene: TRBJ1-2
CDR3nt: TGTGCCAGCAGCCTACGACACAAGGGACAGGGTGTCCATGGCTACACCTTC
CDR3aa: CASSLRHKGQGVHGYTF

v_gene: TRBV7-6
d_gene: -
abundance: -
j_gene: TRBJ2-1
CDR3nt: TGTGCCAGCAGCCCAGCGGTCGGCATCTATGAGCAGTTCTTC
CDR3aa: CASSPAVGIYEQFF

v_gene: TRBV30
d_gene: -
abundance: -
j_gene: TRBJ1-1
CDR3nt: TGTGCCTGGAAACAGACGAACACTGAAGCTTTCTTT
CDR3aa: CAWKQTNTEAFF

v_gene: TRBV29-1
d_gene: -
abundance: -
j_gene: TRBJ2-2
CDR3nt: TGCAGCGCCCAGGGGACGAACACCGGGGAGCTGTTTTTT
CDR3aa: CSAQGTNTGELFF

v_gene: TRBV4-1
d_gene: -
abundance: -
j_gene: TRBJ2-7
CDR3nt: TGCGCCAGCAGCCAAGACTCAGACTACGAGCAGTACTTC
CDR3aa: CASSQDSDYEQYF

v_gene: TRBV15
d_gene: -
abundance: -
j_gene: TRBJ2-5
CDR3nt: TGTGCCACCAGCAGAGGGTCCGTGCGGGAGACCCAGTACTTC
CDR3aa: CATSRGSVRETQYF

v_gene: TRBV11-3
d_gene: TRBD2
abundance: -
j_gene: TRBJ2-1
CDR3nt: TGTGCCAGCACCCGGGGACTAGCGGGGGCTAGGAGCTCCTACAATGAGCAGTTCTTC
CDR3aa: CASTRGLAGARSSYNEQFF

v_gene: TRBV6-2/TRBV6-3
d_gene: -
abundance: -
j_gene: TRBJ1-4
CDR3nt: TGTGCCAGCAGTCAAATGAGTGAAAAACTGTTTTTT
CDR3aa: CASSQMSEKLFF

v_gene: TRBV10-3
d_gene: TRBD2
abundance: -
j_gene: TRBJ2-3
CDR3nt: TGTGCCATCAGTGAACAACCCTCGGGGGGGCCTAAGTATTTT
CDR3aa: CAISEQPSGGPKYF

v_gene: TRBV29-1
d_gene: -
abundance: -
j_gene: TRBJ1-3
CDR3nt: TGCAGCGTTGAGACGAGGTTATCGAACACCATATATTTT
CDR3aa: CSVETRLSNTIYF

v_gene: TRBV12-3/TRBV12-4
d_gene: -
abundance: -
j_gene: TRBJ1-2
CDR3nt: TGTGCCAGCAGCTACGACCTGGCACAGGGCTACACCTTC
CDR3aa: CASSYDLAQGYTF